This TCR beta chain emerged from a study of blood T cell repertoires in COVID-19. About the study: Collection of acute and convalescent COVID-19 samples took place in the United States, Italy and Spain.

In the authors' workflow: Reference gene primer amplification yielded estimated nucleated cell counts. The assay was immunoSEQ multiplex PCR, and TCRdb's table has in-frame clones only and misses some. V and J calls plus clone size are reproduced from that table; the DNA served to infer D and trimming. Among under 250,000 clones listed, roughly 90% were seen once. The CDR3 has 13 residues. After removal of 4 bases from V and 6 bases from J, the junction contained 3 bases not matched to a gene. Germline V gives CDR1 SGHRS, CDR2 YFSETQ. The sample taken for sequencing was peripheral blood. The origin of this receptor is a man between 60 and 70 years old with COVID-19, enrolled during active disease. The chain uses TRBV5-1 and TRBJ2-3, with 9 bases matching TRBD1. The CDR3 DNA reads TGCGCCAGCAGCAACGGACAGGGGGATACGCAGTATTTT. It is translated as CASSNGQGDTQYF.